This is a list of T cell receptor beta chains from one sample in a study of OX40 agonist ivuxolimab in advanced cancers. Repertoires were generated with immunoSEQ multiplex PCR, while TCRdb's copy carries only in-frame clones and drops some. The data show some 2,000 clones, less than 85% seen once. Sequenced here: CD4+ or CD8+ T cells sorted from blood, sampled in a trial of the OX40 agonist ivuxolimab. The origin of the receptors is an adult with an advanced solid tumor such as melanoma, head and neck, liver or kidney cancer. Both conserved end residues are part of each CDR3. D genes are given only for firm matches. Expanded clones get a size class; other rows say once, few or many, or leave the size out.

NA,NA,TRBJ1-1,TRBV15,CATSRDLREHTEAFF,TGTGCCACCAGCAGAGATCTCAGGGAGCACACTGAAGCTTTCTTT
NA,NA,TRBJ1-4,TRBV7-4,CASSPLPKGPTNEKLFF,TGTGCCAGCAGCCCCCTCCCCAAGGGACCAACTAATGAAAAACTGTTTTTT
NA,NA,TRBJ2-5,TRBV7-9,CASSSSTGIHWHF,TGTGCCAGCAGCTCGAGTACCGGGATTCACTGGCACTTC
NA,TRBD2,TRBJ2-1,TRBV18,CASSPMSSGGHNEQFF,TGTGCCAGCTCACCGATGTCTAGCGGGGGACACAATGAGCAGTTCTTC
NA,TRBD1,TRBJ1-5,TRBV19,CASSNGGRGPLSQPQHF,TGTGCCAGTAGTAATGGGGGCAGGGGGCCGCTTAGTCAGCCCCAGCATTTT
once,NA,TRBJ2-1,TRBV30,CAWSVGGSEQFF,TGTGCCTGGAGTGTTGGAGGAAGCGAGCAGTTCTTC
NA,TRBD2,TRBJ2-5,TRBV7-9,CASSSTGGGAGETQYF,TGTGCCAGCAGCTCAACCGGCGGGGGGGCCGGGGAGACCCAGTACTTC
NA,NA,TRBJ2-7,TRBV21-1,CASSKDSLRGLDYEQYF,TGTGCCAGCAGCAAAGATTCTCTCAGGGGGCTCGACTACGAGCAGTACTTC
NA,NA,TRBJ1-5,TRBV30,CAWSLPWADNQPQHF,TGTGCCTGGAGTCTCCCGTGGGCCGACAATCAGCCCCAGCATTTT
NA,TRBD1,TRBJ1-1,TRBV27,CASSPGTGREADTEAFF,TGTGCCAGCAGTCCGGGGACAGGGAGGGAGGCGGACACTGAAGCTTTCTTT
NA,NA,TRBJ1-1,TRBV10-2,CASSEFRGPTEAFF,TGCGCCAGCAGTGAATTCCGGGGTCCCACTGAAGCTTTCTTT
NA,NA,TRBJ1-1,TRBV6-5,CASSYGQPKAEAFF,TGTGCCAGCAGTTACGGACAGCCGAAGGCTGAAGCTTTCTTT
NA,NA,TRBJ1-3,TRBV5-1,CASSPGHGASGNTIYF,TGCGCCAGCAGCCCGGGACATGGGGCCTCTGGAAACACCATATATTTT
NA,NA,TRBJ2-5,TRBV18,CASSDNQETQYF,TGTGCCAGCTCAGACAACCAAGAGACCCAGTACTTC
NA,NA,TRBJ1-1,TRBV7-9,CASSLGPGTNTEAFF,TGTGCCAGCAGCTTAGGGCCGGGGACGAACACTGAAGCTTTCTTT
NA,NA,TRBJ1-2,TRBV11-2,CASSPWSRYGYTF,TGTGCCAGCAGCCCGTGGTCCCGCTATGGCTACACCTTC
few,NA,TRBJ2-2,TRBV9,CASSVAVNTGELFF,TGTGCCAGCAGCGTAGCAGTTAACACCGGGGAGCTGTTTTTT
NA,NA,TRBJ2-7,TRBV7-3,CASSLTPGVSYEQYF,TGTGCCAGCAGCTTAACGCCTGGGGTCTCCTACGAGCAGTACTTC
NA,NA,TRBJ1-1,TRBV19,CASISGGSTEAFF,TGTGCCAGTATTTCCGGGGGGTCCACTGAAGCTTTCTTT
NA,NA,TRBJ1-6,TRBV4-1,CASSQKSSYNSPLHF,TGCGCCAGCAGCCAAAAGAGCTCCTATAATTCACCCCTCCACTTT
once,TRBD2,TRBJ2-2,TRBV5-4,CASSYRWGGDTGELFF,TGTGCCAGCAGCTACCGGTGGGGGGGGGACACCGGGGAGCTGTTTTTT
NA,NA,TRBJ2-3,TRBV7-3,CASSTQSSTDTQYF,TGTGCCAGCAGCACACAATCTAGCACAGATACGCAGTATTTT
NA,TRBD1,TRBJ1-2,TRBV5-4,CASSLPTGEDYGYTF,TGTGCCAGCAGCTTACCGACAGGGGAGGACTATGGCTACACCTTC